Below are 4 T cell receptor beta chains sequenced from a single sample in a study of T-cell reconstitution after alpha-beta-depleted transplantation in children. For TCRbeta, the library was prepared with unique molecular identifiers. TCRdb passed the PCR reads through MiXCR, listing each CDR3 protein once. The sample yields 750,000 to 950,000 distinct CDR3 sequences, under 20% seen once. The sample here was PBMCs, mostly from graft donor cells, taken 360 days after TCRalphabeta/CD19-depleted stem cell transplant. These receptors were taken from a male patient between 5 and 17 years old who had a stem cell transplant for acute lymphoblastic leukemia, so the T cells may come from the graft donor.

This clonotype has more than one count but fewer than ten. This chain connects TRBV12-3 or TRBV12-4 to TRBJ2-3; TRBD2 matches at 11 bases. The V segment lost 5 bases and the J segment 2 bases; nucleotides outside the gene matches: 12. The CDR3 length is 18 residues. Here the CDR3 reads CASSRGLAGETSTDTQYF. The CDR3 DNA sequence: TGTGCCAGCAGTCGAGGACTAGCGGGCGAAACTTCCACAGATACGCAGTATTTT.

This clonotype was seen only a few times. The chain joins TRBV7-3 to TRBJ2-2, with D hard to call. The CDR3 length is 14 residues. With 2 bases removed from V and 5 bases from J, the gap between germline ends came to 9 bases. Per germline, CDR1 SGHTA and CDR2 FQGTGA. CDR3 bases: TGTGCCAGCAGCTTAGTTCCCGGGACCGGGGAGCTGTTTTTT. Residues: CASSLVPGTGELFF.

The CDR3 DNA sequence: TGCGCCAGCAGCCAAGTTGTCGTTAGGGGTGCTAGCACAGATACGCAGTATTTT. This translates into CASSQVVVRGASTDTQYF. V and J are TRBV4-1 and TRBJ2-3, with D possibly matching TRBD1 (5 bases). Trimming cost V 1 base and J 0 bases, with 17 bases left between them. This CDR3 has 18 residues. Germline lookup yields CDR1 MGHRA and CDR2 YSYEKL.

In its sample, this clonotype was seen many times. This rearrangement joins TRBV10-3 to TRBJ1-1; 8 positions match TRBD1. V shed 10 bases, J shed 0 bases, and the junction held 4 bases outside the gene matches. This CDR3 has 13 residues. Germline V gene lookup returns CDR1 ENHRY and CDR2 SYGVKD. For the CDR3, the DNA is TGTGCCAGTACGGACAGGGTGAACACTGAAGCTTTCTTT. This sequence encodes CASTDRVNTEAFF.